What follows are 17 T cell receptor beta chains derived from one specimen sequenced in a study of cytomegalovirus exposure and HLA in healthy donors. Profiled with immunoSEQ multiplex PCR; TCRdb holds only in-frame clones, not every one. The data contain tens of thousands of clones, over 75% of them singletons. Sequenced: PBMCs. These TCRs come from a woman in her 30s in good health and CMV-seronegative.

V gene TRBV28 combines with J gene TRBJ1-3, with TRBD1 matching over 9 bases. This CDR3 has 14 amino acids. V lost 7 bases to trimming and J lost 8 bases; unmatched junction nucleotides: 9. Germline-derived CDR1 and CDR2 are MDHEN and SYDVKM. CDR3 in amino acids: CASNSQGAADTIYF. The CDR3 DNA reads TGTGCCAGCAACTCACAGGGGGCTGCGGACACCATATATTTT. The variable domain in full, completed from reference TRBV28 and TRBJ1-3, reads DVKVTQSSRYLVKRTGEKVFLECVQDMDHENMFWYRQDPGLGLRLIYFSYDVKMKEKGDIPEGYSVSREKKERFSLILESASTNQTSMYLCASNSQGAADTIYFGEGSWLTVV.

This sequence joins TRBV10-3 and TRBJ1-1; the D is unclear. This CDR3 region has 14 residues. CDR1 and CDR2 (germline): ENHRY, SYGVKD. V lost 11 bases and J 1 base, leaving 17 bases between the germline ends. The DNA for the CDR3 is TGTGCCTCCCAGCGAGAACAAAAGAACACTGAAGCTTTCTTT. Protein product: CASQREQKNTEAFF.

This clone occurred once. For the CDR3, the DNA is TGTGCCAGCTCACCCCCGGCCGGGGGCACCGGGGAGCTGTTTTTT. Translated: CASSPPAGGTGELFF. This chain connects TRBV18 to TRBJ2-2, with D perhaps TRBD2 (6 bases). The V and J ends lost 3 bases and 4 bases respectively, with 12 bases between them. The length of the CDR3 is 15 residues. The germline V gene has CDR1 KGHSH and CDR2 LQKENI.

This chain joins TRBV30 and TRBJ2-1; tentative D call: TRBD2 (6 bases). The V end lost 4 bases, the J end lost 3 bases, and 10 bases lay between the germline ends. The CDR3 runs to 13 residues. Germline V gives CDR1 GTSNPN, CDR2 SVGIG (reference sequence). The CDR3 loop is CAWMAGSYNEQFF. CDR3 coding DNA: TGTGCCTGGATGGCGGGAAGCTACAATGAGCAGTTCTTC.

As concerns this clone: A junction end diverges from the germline sequence, so it may reflect a read error. The V call is TRBV2, the J call TRBJ2-3; TRBD2 matches at 11 bases. Per the germline V gene, CDR1 is SNHLY and CDR2 is FYNNEI. CDR3 length equals 17 residues. The CDR3 spells CTSEPVELAGAGDTQYF. The CDR3 DNA reads TGTACCAGCGAACCGGTAGAACTAGCGGGAGCGGGAGATACGCAGTATTTT.

This clone was seen a handful of times. V and J are TRBV19 and TRBJ1-2; weak D call: TRBD1 (5 bases). This CDR3 has 11 residues. CDR1 and CDR2 from the germline V gene are LNHDA and SQIVND (reference sequence). The germline V and J ends were trimmed by 9 bases and 7 bases, with 12 bases remaining between them. As DNA, the CDR3 is TGTGCCAGCGGGGGGTTTGGTGGCTACACCTTC. Translation gives CASGGFGGYTF.

V gene TRBV18 combines with J gene TRBJ1-2; D is undetermined. This CDR3 comprises 14 residues. CDR1 KGHSH and CDR2 LQKENI come from the germline V gene. Trimming left V 5 bases short and J 6 bases short, with 16 bases between. CDR3 residues: CASSATEIQDGYTF. CDR3 coding DNA: TGTGCCAGCTCAGCAACAGAGATACAAGATGGCTACACCTTC.

The J gene is TRBJ1-5, the V gene TRBV19; the D is unclear. Germline V gene data show CDR1 as LNHDA and CDR2 as SQIVND (reference sequence). Trimming left V 7 bases short and J 2 bases short, with 6 bases between. The CDR3 is made up of 12 amino acids. In DNA form, the CDR3 reads TGTGCCAGTAAGGAGGGCAATCAGCCCCAGCATTTT. Protein: CASKEGNQPQHF. Together with reference TRBV19 and TRBJ1-5, the CDR3 gives the full variable domain: DGGITQSPKYLFRKEGQNVTLSCEQNLNHDAMYWYRQDPGQGLRLIYYSQIVNDFQKGDIAEGYSVSREKKESFPLTVTSAQKNPTAFYLCASKEGNQPQHFGDGTRLSIL.

V and J are TRBV11-2 and TRBJ2-1; unclear D gene. V shed 3 bases and J shed 0 bases, with 9 bases lying between them. Per germline, CDR1 SGHAT and CDR2 FQNNGV. The CDR3 is 15 residues long. CDR3 sequence reads: CASSFQASSYNEQFF. Here the CDR3 DNA reads TGTGCCAGCAGCTTTCAGGCGAGCTCCTACAATGAGCAGTTCTTC.

This sequence joins TRBV30 and TRBJ2-1; D remains ambiguous. Germline V gene lookup returns CDR1 GTSNPN and CDR2 SVGIG (reference sequence). The CDR3 is made up of 12 amino acids. The V gene lost 0 bases and the J gene lost 6 bases, with 6 bases spanning the gap. CDR3 residues: CAWSVSGNEQFF. CDR3 coding DNA: TGTGCCTGGAGTGTATCGGGCAATGAGCAGTTCTTC.

The chain combines TRBV6-1 with TRBJ2-5; 7 nucleotides line up with TRBD2. Trimming removed 5 bases from V and 5 bases from J; junction bases left unmatched: 11. This CDR3 has 15 residues. Germline CDR1 is MNHNS and CDR2 is SASEGT. The CDR3 DNA sequence: TGTGCCAGCAGTCCCGACTGGGGGGGAGGGGAGACCCAGTACTTC. Amino acids: CASSPDWGGGETQYF.

The V gene is TRBV19, the J gene TRBJ1-2, with D unclear. The CDR3 runs to 16 residues. Germline V gene lookup returns CDR1 LNHDA and CDR2 SQIVND (reference sequence). V was clipped by 3 bases and J by 2 bases, with 16 bases between them. For the CDR3, the DNA is TGTGCCAGTAGTATCAGTACTAACAAACCGAACTATGGCTACACCTTC. This translates into CASSISTNKPNYGYTF.

V and J are TRBV7-9 and TRBJ2-7; unclear D gene. Trimming left V 1 base short and J 6 bases short, with 4 bases between. The CDR3 spans 11 residues. CDR1 and CDR2 from the germline V gene are SEHNR and FQNEAQ (reference sequence). The CDR3 sequence: CASSLVGEQYF. The DNA for the CDR3 is TGTGCCAGCAGCTTAGTCGGCGAGCAGTACTTC.

Here the CDR3 reads CSGGSGSYNEQFF. The CDR3 bases are TGCAGCGGGGGTAGCGGGAGTTACAATGAGCAGTTCTTC. This sequence joins TRBV29-1 and TRBJ2-1, with 9 bases aligning to TRBD2. The CDR3 is made up of 13 amino acids. V lost 7 bases and J lost 4; bases outside the gene matches: 5. CDR1 and CDR2 from the germline V gene are SQVTM and ANQGSEA.

The rearrangement links TRBV28 to TRBJ1-5, with a weak D call TRBD1 (5 bases). The CDR3 is 16 residues long. Germline lookup yields CDR1 MDHEN and CDR2 SYDVKM. Trimming removed 6 bases at V and 0 bases at J, with 15 bases between. CDR3 residues: CASRSDSQYSNQPQHF. The CDR3 DNA sequence: TGTGCCAGCAGGTCCGACAGTCAGTATAGCAATCAGCCCCAGCATTTT.

This rearrangement joins TRBV7-3 to TRBJ1-4, with TRBD1 identical over 7 bases. The V and J ends lost 5 bases and 7 bases, in that order; junction bases with no gene match: 7. The CDR3 has 14 residues. The germline V gene encodes CDR1 SGHTA and CDR2 FQGTGA. The CDR3 is CASSTTGRFEKLFF. In DNA, the CDR3 is TGTGCCAGCAGCACGACAGGGAGGTTTGAAAAACTGTTTTTT.

Only a few counts were recorded for this clone. DNA for the CDR3: TGTGCCAGCAGCTTAGGGGGAGACGGGAGCCTGGAGACCCAGTACTTC. This sequence encodes CASSLGGDGSLETQYF. This chain uses TRBV7-9 with TRBJ2-5; tentative D call: TRBD2 (6 bases). V was pared by 1 base and J by 5 bases, with 17 bases between. From germline, CDR1 is SEHNR and CDR2 FQNEAQ (reference sequence). CDR3 length equals 16 residues.